This T cell receptor (beta chain) was captured by sequencing in a study of radiation and T cells in renal cell carcinoma. The time point denotes: blood 2 weeks post-SBRT. Treatment noted: 15 Gy SBRT to primary tumor, nephrectomy 4 weeks later. Blood was sampled at baseline, 2 weeks and 4 weeks after SBRT. Sequencing used immunoSEQ multiplex PCR; TCRdb keeps in-frame clones, though not all of them. The sample has roughly 78,000 clones, 82% seen once; the top ten hold about 6%. Germline CDR1 and CDR2: MGHDK and SYGVNS. Trimming removed 3 bases at V and 10 bases at J, with 18 bases between. The CDR3 consists of 14 residues.

The chain joins TRBV25-1 to TRBJ1-1, with D possibly TRBD1 on 6 matching bases. The clonotype was recovered from a man in his fifties or sixties with renal cell carcinoma. The sample in question was blood, obtained from a patient whose treatment included radiotherapy and nephrectomy. The CDR3 sequence is CASSEGGAWVGAFF. Written as DNA, the CDR3 is TGTGCCAGCAGTGAGGGGGGCGCCTGGGTCGGAGCTTTCTTT. The full variable domain, rest sourced from reference TRBV25-1 and TRBJ1-1, is EADIYQTPRYLVIGTGKKITLECSQTMGHDKMYWYQQDPGMELHLIHYSYGVNSTEKGDLSSESTVSRIRTEHFPLTLESARPSHTSQYLCASSEGGAWVGAFFGQGTRLTVV.